This T cell receptor (beta chain) was identified during a study of blood T cell dynamics during melanoma immunotherapy (TCRdb year 2020). About the investigation overall: All patients had metastatic melanoma and were given first-line pembrolizumab or nivolumab plus ipilimumab as standard of care in the United Kingdom. To find early correlates of response, peripheral T cell receptor repertoires were profiled in metastatic melanoma patients before and after one cycle of checkpoint inhibitor therapy. The training cohort was made up of consecutive patients, while a further independent group of patients from the same centre was pooled to form an external validation set.

The time point label, read with the paper, signifies: week 3, after first cycle of checkpoint inhibitor. Blood samples were taken at two points: before treatment (T0) and at week 3 (W3), which came after the first cycle of checkpoint blockade. Except for a couple of patients with rapid clinical progression, response was assessed 12 weeks after the first infusion by RECIST 1.1; disease control meant complete response, partial response or stable disease. Patients were not eligible if they had prior systemic cancer treatment, concomitant immunosuppressant therapy or synchronous other active malignancies. Bulk PBMC and plasma cell-free DNA were both sequenced for TCR beta so that circulating cells and T cell turnover could be tracked. PBMC were isolated from blood with Lymphoprep and SepMate tubes, followed by red cell lysis. DNA from PBMC and sorted T cell subsets was extracted with QIAamp DNA Blood Mini kits.

Every bulk PBMC sample was loaded with the same fixed amount of roughly 360 ng of DNA. TCR beta CDR3 sequences were amplified from genomic DNA with the immunoSEQ TCRb Assay kit following manufacturer instructions. The KAPA Library Quantification Kit for Illumina platforms was used to quantify the pooled libraries by qPCR. Pooled libraries were clustered at roughly 0.55-1.1 pM and sequenced on an Illumina NextSeq 500. As for the authors' bioinformatics: TCR data were analyzed with immunoSEQ ANALYZER and the R LymphoSeq package. A rearrangement efficiency score was calculated as productive divided by the sum of productive and non-productive CDR3 sequences. Clonality was measured with the Gini coefficient and diversity with the Renyi index at alpha=1, and both measures were compared pairwise between timepoints within each patient. In LymphoSeq, clonal relatedness was computed using an edit distance of 3, and repertoire similarity was computed using the Bhattacharyya coefficient. To classify response, a linear discriminant analysis based on week-3 changes in clonality and diversity was built using the R MASS and caret packages. TCRdb obtained this table from immuneACCESS and retained in-frame rearrangements with V and J assigned. These tables miss some clones; where compared with another copy, unresolved V genes account for less than half of the shortfall, and the remainder is unexplained. V, J and clone size are those of that table, while D and trimming were read from the DNA. In this sample the table shows under 9,500 clones, 70% to 90% of which occur a single time. About 6% of the sample rests with the top ten.

There are 12 amino acids in the CDR3, from cysteine to phenylalanine inclusive. Of the read, only the CDR3 DNA is kept; its 36 bases are in frame from base 1. V lost 2 bases and J lost 2 bases; the stretch between them is 7 bases long. From the germline V gene (reference sequence), CDR1 is GTSNPN and CDR2 is SVGIG. Note on this clone: Its specific antigen is unknown. No base quality information exists; no much larger clone differs at one position.

The paper's findings and limits, for the study overall: Patients who later achieved disease control showed a bifurcated PBMC repertoire reorganization at W3, with increased clonality or increased diversity, unlike progressors. The relatively small sample size was recognized as a factor that could limit how well the results generalize. The study was unable to establish whether the T cell clones driving the repertoire changes were melanoma-specific or instead reflected general immune activation.

The sample was blood, taken from a patient treated with checkpoint blockade. The chain joins TRBV30 to TRBJ2-7, with the D gene not confidently named. The origin of this receptor is a human donor with melanoma. The nucleotide sequence is given as TGTGCCTGGAGTATCCAGCCCTACGAGCAGTACTTC. The resulting protein is CAWSIQPYEQYF. With the portions outside the CDR3 filled from the reference TRBV30 and TRBJ2-7 genes, the complete variable region becomes SQTIHQWPATLVQPVGSPLSLECTVEGTSNPNLYWYRQAAGRGLQLLFYSVGIGQISSEVPQNLSASRPQDRQFILSSKKLLLSDSGFYLCAWSIQPYEQYFGPGTRLTVT.